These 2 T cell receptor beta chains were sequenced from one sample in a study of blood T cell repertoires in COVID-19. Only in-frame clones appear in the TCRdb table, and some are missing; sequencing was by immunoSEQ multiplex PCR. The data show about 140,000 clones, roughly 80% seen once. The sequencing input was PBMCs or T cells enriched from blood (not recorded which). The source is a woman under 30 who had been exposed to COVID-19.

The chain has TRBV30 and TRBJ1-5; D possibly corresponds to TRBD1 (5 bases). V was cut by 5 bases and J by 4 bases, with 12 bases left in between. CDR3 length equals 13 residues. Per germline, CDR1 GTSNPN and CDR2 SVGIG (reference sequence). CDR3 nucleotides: TGTGCCTGGGGGGCAGGGTGGAATCAGCCCCAGCATTTT. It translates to CAWGAGWNQPQHF.

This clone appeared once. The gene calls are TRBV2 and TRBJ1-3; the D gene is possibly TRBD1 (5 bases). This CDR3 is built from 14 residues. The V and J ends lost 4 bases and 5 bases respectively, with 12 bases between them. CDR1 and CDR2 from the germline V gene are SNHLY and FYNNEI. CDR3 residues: CASSGQPRRNTIYF. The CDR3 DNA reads TGTGCCAGCAGTGGACAGCCTCGGAGAAACACCATATATTTT.